The present T cell receptor beta chain was sequenced within a study of beta chain features in type 1 diabetes. The collection from each donor was one heparinised blood draw averaging roughly 0.11 L. Central memory, naive, regulatory and stem cell-like memory CD4+ cells were sorted by CD45RO/CCR7/CD25/CD127/CD95/CD27. Regarding the study as a whole: All four CD4+ subsets from Type 1 diabetes patients carried moderately but significantly shorter TCRB CDR3s.

Germline CDR1 is GTSNPN and CDR2 is SVGIG (reference sequence). CDR3 length equals 11 residues. Between the trimmed V and J ends, which lost 5 bases and 3 bases, there was a span of 8 bases. This clone was counted only a few times. Its antigen remains unidentified. Isolated RNA was reverse transcribed in full, so expressed TCRB transcripts were sequenced. Sequenced by immunoSEQ multiplex PCR; TCRdb stores in-frame clones only, minus some. The sample lists roughly 700,000 clones, under 15% seen once, with less than 0.025% in the top ten. The receptor comes from a man aged 18 to 30 with type 1 diabetes. The sequenced material came from naive CD4+ T cells from blood. The chain uses TRBV30 and TRBJ2-7; D is possibly TRBD2 (5 bases). CDR3 nucleotide sequence: TGTGCCTGGCTCGGAGGCTACGAGCAGTACTTC. This codes for CAWLGGYEQYF.